The 17 T cell receptor beta chains given below trace back to one sample, sequenced in a study of vaccination and CD4 T cells after COVID-19. With the Oncomine TCR Beta short-read assay, DNA from cultured CD4+ T cells was sequenced. TCRdb independently ran MiXCR on the PCR reads; one entry per CDR3 protein. Altogether about 21,000 distinct CDR3 sequences are present, 45% to 60% being singletons, with the ten largest covering around 5%. Their antigens remain unidentified. Sample treatment: approximately nine-day PBMC culture with coronavirus spike peptide pools or control peptides (ViraFEST assay). Specimen: CD4+ T cells from blood, cultured in vitro. All receptors derive from a human donor who had recovered from COVID-19.

This clonotype was seen a few times. The chain has TRBV20-1 and TRBJ1-2, with TRBD1 as a possible D gene (5 bases). Germline CDR1 is DFQATT and CDR2 is SNEGSKA (reference sequence). The length of the CDR3 is 14 residues. Trimming pared 1 base from V and 4 bases from J, leaving 13 bases between. CDR3 region: CSARVMGTVYGYTF. The CDR3 nucleotides are TGCAGTGCTAGAGTAATGGGGACCGTCTATGGCTACACCTTC.

The chain employs TRBV29-1 and TRBJ1-3; D remains unclear. V was pared by 7 bases and J by 3 bases, with 13 bases between. The CDR3 runs 13 residues. The germline V gene has CDR1 SQVTM and CDR2 ANQGSEA. The CDR3, as DNA: TGCAGCGCCACGAACAGTAATGGAAACACCATATATTTT. Translating gives CSATNSNGNTIYF. Complete variable domain (other parts from reference TRBV29-1 and TRBJ1-3): SAVISQKPSRDICQRGTSLTIQCQVDSQVTMMFWYRQQPGQSLTLIATANQGSEATYESGFVIDKFPISRPNLTFSTLTVSNMSPEDSSIYLCSATNSNGNTIYFGEGSWLTVV.

The chain combines TRBV19 with TRBJ1-2; tentative D call: TRBD1 (5 bases). Germline V CDR1 and CDR2: LNHDA, SQIVND (reference sequence). The CDR3 contains 13 residues. The V end was cut by 5 bases, the J end by 5 bases, with 12 bases between. CDR3 DNA sequence: TGTGCCAGTAGTTTTTACGGGGGGTATGGCTACACCTTC. This translates into CASSFYGGYGYTF.

The V gene is TRBV19, the J gene TRBJ2-1; the match to TRBD2 covers 11 bases. Trimming at V came to 7 bases and at J to 5 bases, leaving 4 bases not matched to a gene. Germline V lookup: CDR1 LNHDA, CDR2 SQIVND (reference sequence). The CDR3 totals 14 residues. CDR3 in DNA: TGTGCCAGTAAGGGACTAGCGGTTGACAATGAGCAGTTCTTC. Translating gives CASKGLAVDNEQFF.

The chain couples TRBV12-3 or TRBV12-4 to TRBJ2-3, with D unclear. The CDR3 contains 14 residues. Trimming left V 1 base short and J 1 base short, with 6 bases between. The CDR3 here is CASSLGPGTDTQYF. The CDR3 region has the DNA TGTGCCAGCAGTTTAGGCCCGGGCACAGATACGCAGTATTTT.

This clonotype was picked up a small number of times. The V and J genes are TRBV19 and TRBJ1-1; no definite D call. The ends were cut back, 6 bases at V and 3 bases at J, with 8 bases in the middle. CDR1 is LNHDA and CDR2 is SQIVND in the germline V gene (reference sequence). The CDR3 covers 12 residues. The CDR3 region is CASSSPDTEAFF. The DNA of the CDR3 is TGTGCCAGTAGCTCTCCGGACACTGAAGCTTTCTTT.

The chain uses TRBV19 and TRBJ2-7, with D possibly being TRBD1 or TRBD2 (6 bases each). The CDR3 runs 13 residues. Between the trimmed V and J ends, which lost 3 bases and 7 bases, there was a span of 13 bases. Germline V CDR1 and CDR2: LNHDA, SQIVND (reference sequence). CDR3 region: CASSIGGLREQYF. The CDR3 DNA reads as TGTGCCAGTAGTATTGGGGGGCTACGGGAGCAGTACTTC.

The chain links TRBV19 to TRBJ2-7; D possibly uses TRBD1 or TRBD2 (5 bases each). Trimming pared 5 bases from V and 3 bases from J, leaving 14 bases between. The CDR3 covers 14 residues. From germline, CDR1 is LNHDA and CDR2 SQIVND (reference sequence). The CDR3: CASSLTGTDYEQYF. The CDR3 region has the DNA TGTGCCAGTAGTCTCACTGGGACGGACTACGAGCAGTACTTC.

The chain is built from TRBV7-2 and TRBJ2-7; 8 bases are shared with TRBD2. Germline V gene sequence: CDR1 SGHTA, CDR2 FQGNSA. The CDR3 has 15 amino acids. Losses at the gene ends were 1 base for V and 3 bases for J; bases not matched to a gene: 5. The CDR3 here is CASSLVWTSNYEQYF. The CDR3 coding sequence is TGTGCCAGCAGCTTAGTTTGGACTAGCAACTACGAGCAGTACTTC.

The genes are TRBV7-9 and TRBJ1-2; D is undetermined. Trimming shortened V by 2 bases and J by 4 bases, and 14 bases separated the two germline ends. The CDR3 covers 15 residues. Per the germline V gene, CDR1 is SEHNR and CDR2 is FQNEAQ (reference sequence). In DNA form, the CDR3 reads TGTGCCAGCAGCTTAAGCAGACCTGATATCTATGGCTACACCTTC. Its protein product is CASSLSRPDIYGYTF.

The V gene is TRBV6-5, the J gene TRBJ1-6; D unresolved. The CDR3 is made up of 15 amino acids. Trimming removed 0 bases at V and 4 bases at J, with 7 bases between. Looked up from germline, CDR1 is MNHEY and CDR2 is SVGAGI. The CDR3 DNA is TGTGCCAGCAGTTACTCGTTTCGTTATAATTCACCCCTCCACTTT. Translation: CASSYSFRYNSPLHF.

This sequence joins TRBV7-2 and TRBJ1-3, with 10 bases lining up with TRBD1. Germline CDR1 reads SGHTA; CDR2 reads FQGNSA. The CDR3 is 14 amino acids. Trimming cost V 2 bases and J 7 bases; bases outside gene matches: 2. In nucleotides, the CDR3 is TGTGCCAGCAGCTTACCGGGACAGGGGAACACCATATATTTT. Translated, it gives CASSLPGQGNTIYF.

The CDR3 DNA follows: TGCAGTGCTAGGTTGTGGGGGCAGGACTATGGCTACACCTTC. It translates to CSARLWGQDYGYTF. The chain carries TRBV20-1 and TRBJ1-2; tentatively, D is TRBD1 (6 bases). The V end was cut by 3 bases, the J end by 3 bases, with 14 bases between. The CDR3 sequence is 14 residues long. The germline V gene has CDR1 DFQATT and CDR2 SNEGSKA (reference sequence).

The chain carries TRBV28 and TRBJ1-5; weak D call: TRBD1 (6 bases). CDR3 length: 17 amino acids. V was trimmed by 10 bases and J by 0 bases, leaving 22 bases between them. Germline loops: CDR1 MDHEN, CDR2 SYDVKM. This CDR3 is CATTVGATPYSNQPQHF. The CDR3 DNA is TGTGCCACCACAGTGGGGGCTACCCCGTATAGCAATCAGCCCCAGCATTTT.

The chain combines TRBV5-4 with TRBJ2-7, with TRBD2 matching 14 bases. The CDR3 has 15 amino acids. Germline CDR1 reads SGHNT; CDR2 reads YYREEE (reference sequence). The junction had 4 bases not matched to a gene; V was cut back by 4 bases and J by 4 bases. CDR3 in DNA: TGTGCCAGCAGCCCGGGACTAGCGGGGGTATACGAGCAGTACTTC. It yields the protein CASSPGLAGVYEQYF.

The chain links TRBV7-9 to TRBJ2-5; 7 nucleotides agree with TRBD1. The CDR3 is made up of 15 amino acids. V trimming: 7 bases; J trimming: 5 bases; junction bases outside the gene matches: 13. CDR1 and CDR2 (germline): SEHNR, FQNEAQ (reference sequence). The CDR3 spells CASKESRGPKETQYF. CDR3 in DNA: TGTGCCAGCAAAGAATCGAGGGGGCCGAAGGAGACCCAGTACTTC.

This clonotype has only a few counts. V is TRBV20-1 and J is TRBJ1-5; the match to TRBD1 covers 7 bases. The CDR3 length is 14 residues. Germline-derived CDR1 and CDR2 are DFQATT and SNEGSKA (reference sequence). The trim removed 6 bases at V and 6 bases at J, leaving 11 bases unmatched. CDR3 in DNA: TGCAGTGCCCTAAGAGGGGGCGCGGGTCAGCCCCAGCATTTT. It translates to CSALRGGAGQPQHF.